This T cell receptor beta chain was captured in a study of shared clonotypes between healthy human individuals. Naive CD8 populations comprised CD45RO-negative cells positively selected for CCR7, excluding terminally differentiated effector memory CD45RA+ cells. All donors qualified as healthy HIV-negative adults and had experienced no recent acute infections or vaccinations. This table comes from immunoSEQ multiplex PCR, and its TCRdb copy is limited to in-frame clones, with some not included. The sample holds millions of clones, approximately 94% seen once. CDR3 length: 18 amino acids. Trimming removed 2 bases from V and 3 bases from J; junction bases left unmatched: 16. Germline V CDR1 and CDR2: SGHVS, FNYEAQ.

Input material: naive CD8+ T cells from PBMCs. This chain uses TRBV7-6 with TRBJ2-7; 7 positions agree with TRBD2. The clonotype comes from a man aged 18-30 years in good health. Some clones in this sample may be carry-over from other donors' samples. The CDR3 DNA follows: TGTGCCAGCAGCTTAATTGCGGGAGAGGGGAAGGGCCTCTACGAGCAGTACTTC. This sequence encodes CASSLIAGEGKGLYEQYF.